Only one count was recorded for the clone carrying this TCR beta chain. The data derive from a study of blood T cell repertoires in COVID-19. The data were produced by immunoSEQ multiplex PCR, yet TCRdb's version contains in-frame clones alone and is incomplete. The table includes more than 300,000 clones, approximately 90% detected once. This clonotype originated in a woman between 40 and 50 years old who had been exposed to COVID-19. The source material was PBMCs or T cells enriched from blood (not recorded which).

The CDR3 DNA follows: TGCGCCAGCAGCTTGGTAGCCCGCACAGATACGCAGTATTTT. This encodes CASSLVARTDTQYF. The chain combines TRBV5-1 with TRBJ2-3; D not certain. Deletions cut 0 bases from V and 1 base from J, with 6 bases between. The germline V gene has CDR1 SGHRS and CDR2 YFSETQ. The CDR3 is made up of 14 amino acids.